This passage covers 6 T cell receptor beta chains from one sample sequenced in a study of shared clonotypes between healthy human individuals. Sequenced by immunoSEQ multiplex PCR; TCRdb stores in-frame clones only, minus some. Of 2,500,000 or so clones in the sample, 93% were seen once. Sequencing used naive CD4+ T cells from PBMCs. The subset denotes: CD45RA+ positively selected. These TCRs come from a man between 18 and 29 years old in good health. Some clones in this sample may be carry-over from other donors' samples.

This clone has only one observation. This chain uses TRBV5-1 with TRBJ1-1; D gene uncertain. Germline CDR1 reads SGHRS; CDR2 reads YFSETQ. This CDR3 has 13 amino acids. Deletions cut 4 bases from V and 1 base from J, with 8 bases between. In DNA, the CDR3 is TGCGCCAGCAGCCAACAGACGAACACTGAAGCTTTCTTT. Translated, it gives CASSQQTNTEAFF. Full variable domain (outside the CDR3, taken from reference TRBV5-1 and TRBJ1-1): KAGVTQTPRYLIKTRGQQVTLSCSPISGHRSVSWYQQTPGQGLQFLFEYFSETQRNKGNFPGRFSGRQFSNSRSEMNVSTLELGDSALYLCASSQQTNTEAFFGQGTRLTVV.

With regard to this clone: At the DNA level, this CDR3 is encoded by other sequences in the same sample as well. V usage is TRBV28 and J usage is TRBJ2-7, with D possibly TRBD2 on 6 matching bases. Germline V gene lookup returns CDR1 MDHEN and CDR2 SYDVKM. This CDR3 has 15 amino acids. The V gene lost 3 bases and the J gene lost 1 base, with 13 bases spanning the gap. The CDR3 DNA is TGTGCCAGCAGTTTGGGCGGGACGGTTTCCTACGAGCAGTACTTC. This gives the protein CASSLGGTVSYEQYF.

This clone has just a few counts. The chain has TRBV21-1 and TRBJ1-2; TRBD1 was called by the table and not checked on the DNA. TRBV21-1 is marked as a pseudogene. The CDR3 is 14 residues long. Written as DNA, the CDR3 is TGTGCCAGCAGCAAAGCGCAGGGGTACTATGGCTACACCTTC. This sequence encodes CASSKAQGYYGYTF.

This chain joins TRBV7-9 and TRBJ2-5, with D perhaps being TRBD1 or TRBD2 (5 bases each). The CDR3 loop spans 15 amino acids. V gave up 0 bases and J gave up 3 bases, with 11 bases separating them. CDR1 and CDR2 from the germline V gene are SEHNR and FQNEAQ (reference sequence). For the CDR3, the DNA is TGTGCCAGCAGCTTAGCGAGCGGCAGGGAAGAGACCCAGTACTTC. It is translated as CASSLASGREETQYF.

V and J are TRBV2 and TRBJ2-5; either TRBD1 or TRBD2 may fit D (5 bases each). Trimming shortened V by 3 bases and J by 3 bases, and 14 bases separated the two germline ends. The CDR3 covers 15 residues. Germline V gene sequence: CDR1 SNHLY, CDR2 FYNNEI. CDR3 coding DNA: TGTGCCAGCAGTGATATGGGTCAGGGAGAAGAGACCCAGTACTTC. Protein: CASSDMGQGEETQYF.

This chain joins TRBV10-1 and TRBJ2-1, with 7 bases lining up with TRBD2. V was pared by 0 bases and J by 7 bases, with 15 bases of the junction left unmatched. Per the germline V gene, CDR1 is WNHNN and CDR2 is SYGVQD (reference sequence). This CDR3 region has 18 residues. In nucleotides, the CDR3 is TGCGCCAGCAGTGAGTCGAAAGGGTTTAGCGGGTTGGGAAATGAGCAGTTCTTC. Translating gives CASSESKGFSGLGNEQFF.